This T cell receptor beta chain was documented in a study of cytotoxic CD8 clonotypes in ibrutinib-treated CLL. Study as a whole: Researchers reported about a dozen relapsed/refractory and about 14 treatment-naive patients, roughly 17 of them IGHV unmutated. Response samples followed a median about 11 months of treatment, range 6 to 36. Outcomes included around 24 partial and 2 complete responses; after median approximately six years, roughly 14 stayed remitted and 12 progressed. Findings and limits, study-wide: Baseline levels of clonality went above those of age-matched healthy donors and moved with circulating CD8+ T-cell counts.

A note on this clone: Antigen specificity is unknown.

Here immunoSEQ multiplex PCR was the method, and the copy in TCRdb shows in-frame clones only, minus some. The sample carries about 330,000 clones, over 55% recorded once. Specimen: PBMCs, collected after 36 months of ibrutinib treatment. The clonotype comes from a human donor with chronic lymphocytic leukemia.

CDR3 protein: CASSEAGQSNQPQHF. The DNA for the CDR3 is TGTGCCAGCAGTGAAGCGGGACAGAGCAATCAGCCCCAGCATTTT. The chain couples TRBV6-1 to TRBJ1-5; TRBD1 aligns across 7 bases. This CDR3 spans 15 amino acids. V lost 0 bases, J lost 1 base, and 0 bases stayed unmatched. Per germline, CDR1 MNHNS and CDR2 SASEGT.